These 29 T cell receptor beta chains were sequenced from one sample in a study of PD-L1 blockade in urothelial cancer. Some clones are missing from TCRdb's copy, which holds only in-frame ones; the method was immunoSEQ multiplex PCR. Found here are 120,000 or so clones, about 82% of them singletons; the top ten hold roughly 2.6%. Time point of the sample: peripheral blood 6 weeks after treatment start. This material consisted of PBMCs, taken around atezolizumab (anti-PD-L1) treatment. The origin of the receptors is a man aged 50 to 59 with urothelial cancer.

This chain links TRBV6-5 with TRBJ1-3, with D perhaps matching TRBD1 (6 bases). The CDR3 is made up of 14 amino acids. CDR1 MNHEY and CDR2 SVGAGI come from the germline V gene. Trimming shortened V by 4 bases and J by 2 bases, and 9 bases separated the two germline ends. The DNA of the CDR3 is TGTGCCAGCAGTTTGGGGGCGACTGGAAACACCATATATTTT. It is translated as CASSLGATGNTIYF.

The V gene is TRBV27, the J gene TRBJ1-2; D not resolved. V was pared by 4 bases and J by 5 bases, with 17 bases between. Germline CDR1 is MNHEY and CDR2 is SMNVEV (reference sequence). The CDR3 contains 15 residues. DNA for the CDR3: TGTGCCAGCAGTTACCACGGGGTAGAAGGGTATGGCTACACCTTC. This translates into CASSYHGVEGYGYTF.

The chain joins TRBV29-1 to TRBJ1-1, with 10 bases aligning to TRBD1. CDR1 is SQVTM, CDR2 ANQGSEA, per germline. Trimming cost V 2 bases and J 6 bases; bases outside gene matches: 3. This CDR3 comprises 13 residues. The CDR3 here is CSVERDRGAEAFF. DNA of the CDR3: TGCAGCGTTGAACGGGACAGGGGAGCTGAAGCTTTCTTT.

CDR3 nucleotide sequence: TGTGCCAGCAGTTTGGGACAGCCCGTGGAGCCCCAGCATTTT. Its protein is CASSLGQPVEPQHF. This chain links TRBV28 with TRBJ1-5; 7 nucleotides align to TRBD1. This CDR3 has 14 residues. The V segment lost 3 bases and the J segment 8 bases; nucleotides outside the gene matches: 7. CDR1 is MDHEN, CDR2 SYDVKM, per germline.

J is TRBJ1-3 and V is TRBV19; D is ambiguous. Germline CDR1 reads LNHDA; CDR2 reads SQIVND (reference sequence). The CDR3 runs 17 residues. Trimming stripped 6 bases from V and 0 bases from J, with 18 bases between. The CDR3 coding sequence is TGTGCCAGTAGCTCTTTCGTGGGCACGAGCTCTGGAAACACCATATATTTT. It yields the protein CASSSFVGTSSGNTIYF.

Only one count was recorded for this clone. The CDR3 spells CASSQRTSGRVGYNEQFF. The CDR3 DNA is TGTGCCAGTAGTCAACGGACTAGCGGGAGGGTGGGCTACAATGAGCAGTTCTTC. This chain joins TRBV19 and TRBJ2-1; 15 nucleotides match TRBD2. Germline lookup yields CDR1 LNHDA and CDR2 SQIVND (reference sequence). The CDR3 extends over 18 amino acids. V shed 5 bases, J shed 3 bases, and the junction held 8 bases outside the gene matches.

The gene calls are TRBV9 and TRBJ2-7, with a possible D match to TRBD2 (6 bases). V lost 4 bases to trimming and J lost 1 base, with 12 bases between them. Germline V gene lookup returns CDR1 SGDLS and CDR2 YYNGEE. The CDR3 has 14 amino acids. The CDR3 is CASSRTGGSYEQYF. The CDR3 bases are TGTGCCAGCAGCCGTACAGGAGGGTCCTACGAGCAGTACTTC.

V gene TRBV6-5 combines with J gene TRBJ1-1; D possibly corresponds to TRBD1 (5 bases). V lost 0 bases, J lost 6 bases, and 8 bases lay in between. The CDR3 is made up of 13 amino acids. Germline V lookup: CDR1 MNHEY, CDR2 SVGAGI. The CDR3: CASSYSLGAEAFF. CDR3 DNA: TGTGCCAGCAGTTACTCGTTAGGGGCTGAAGCTTTCTTT.

The V call is TRBV18, the J call TRBJ2-7; weak D call: TRBD1 (5 bases). The V gene's germline CDR1 is KGHSH and CDR2 LQKENI. This CDR3 spans 13 amino acids. Trimming removed 6 bases at V and 0 bases at J, with 9 bases between. The CDR3 nucleotides read TGTGCCAGCTCGCCGACAGTCTCCTACGAGCAGTACTTC. This sequence encodes CASSPTVSYEQYF.

This clone showed up just once. The V call is TRBV18, the J call TRBJ2-7, with a weak D call TRBD1 (6 bases). The germline gives CDR1 KGHSH, CDR2 LQKENI. This CDR3 has 13 residues. Trimming shortened V by 3 bases and J by 5 bases, and 11 bases separated the two germline ends. CDR3 nucleotides: TGTGCCAGCTCACCGGGGGACATAAACGAGCAGTACTTC. As protein: CASSPGDINEQYF.

The rearrangement uses TRBV15 and TRBJ2-3; D is ambiguous. V shed 1 base and J shed 0 bases, with 5 bases lying between them. Per germline, CDR1 LNHNV and CDR2 YYDKDF (reference sequence). The CDR3 is 14 amino acids. CDR3 loop: CATSRGTSTDTQYF. The CDR3 DNA sequence: TGTGCCACCAGCAGAGGAACTAGCACAGATACGCAGTATTTT.

The chain carries TRBV19 and TRBJ1-5, with D uncertain. The V end lost 3 bases, the J end lost 4 bases, and 13 bases lay between the germline ends. This CDR3 is 15 amino acids long. Germline CDR1 and CDR2: LNHDA and SQIVND (reference sequence). The chain's CDR3 is CASSISARTNQPQHF. The CDR3 coding sequence is TGTGCCAGTAGTATCTCGGCCAGGACTAATCAGCCCCAGCATTTT.

V gene TRBV11-2 combines with J gene TRBJ2-7; tentative D call: TRBD2 (6 bases). The CDR3 consists of 15 residues. V was pared by 5 bases and J by 0 bases, with 14 bases between. CDR1 and CDR2 (germline): SGHAT, FQNNGV. CDR3 sequence reads: CASSPGLSSSYEQYF. For the CDR3, the DNA is TGTGCCAGCAGCCCGGGACTGTCGAGCTCCTACGAGCAGTACTTC.

V usage is TRBV28 and J usage is TRBJ2-7; D is perhaps TRBD1 (6 bases). With 5 bases removed from V and 7 bases from J, the gap between germline ends came to 9 bases. CDR3 length: 11 amino acids. Germline V gene lookup returns CDR1 MDHEN and CDR2 SYDVKM. The DNA of the CDR3 is TGTGCCAGCAGTGATAGGGGGGAGCAGTACTTC. Protein sequence: CASSDRGEQYF.

The J gene is TRBJ1-5, the V gene TRBV5-1; TRBD1 matches 9 bases. The CDR3 sequence is 14 residues long. Germline trimming cut 4 bases from V and 6 bases from J; bases unmatched to any gene: 5. Germline V CDR1 and CDR2: SGHRS, YFSETQ. This CDR3 is CASSAGQGSQPQHF. CDR3 DNA: TGCGCCAGCAGCGCGGGACAGGGTAGTCAGCCCCAGCATTTT. The complete variable domain, with remaining parts taken from reference TRBV5-1 and TRBJ1-5, reads KAGVTQTPRYLIKTRGQQVTLSCSPISGHRSVSWYQQTPGQGLQFLFEYFSETQRNKGNFPGRFSGRQFSNSRSEMNVSTLELGDSALYLCASSAGQGSQPQHFGDGTRLSIL.

This chain joins TRBV5-1 and TRBJ2-5; 9 bases line up with TRBD2. J gave up 2 bases and V 1 base, and 6 bases lay outside the gene matches. This CDR3 contains 16 residues. Germline-derived CDR1 and CDR2 are SGHRS and YFSETQ. DNA of the CDR3: TGCGCCAGCAGCTTGTCTTCTAGCGGGGTACAAGAGACCCAGTACTTC. This translates into CASSLSSSGVQETQYF. The whole variable domain, filled in from reference TRBV5-1 and TRBJ2-5, reads KAGVTQTPRYLIKTRGQQVTLSCSPISGHRSVSWYQQTPGQGLQFLFEYFSETQRNKGNFPGRFSGRQFSNSRSEMNVSTLELGDSALYLCASSLSSSGVQETQYFGPGTRLLVL.

The V call is TRBV5-4, the J call TRBJ2-1, with TRBD1 identical over 12 bases. The V gene end was trimmed by 4 bases and the J gene end by 7 bases; junction bases not matched to a gene: 9. CDR1 and CDR2 from the germline V gene are SGHNT and YYREEE (reference sequence). The CDR3 has 16 residues. The DNA of the CDR3 is TGTGCCAGCAGCCCCCCGGGACAGGGGGCAAGAAATGAGCAGTTCTTC. Translating gives CASSPPGQGARNEQFF.

This chain links TRBV9 with TRBJ2-3; 7 bases line up with TRBD2. Germline CDR1 reads SGDLS; CDR2 reads YYNGEE. The trim removed 0 bases at V and 1 base at J, leaving 5 bases unmatched. The CDR3 runs to 16 residues. DNA for the CDR3: TGTGCCAGCAGCGTAGATGGGAGGGCCCGCACAGATACGCAGTATTTT. Translating gives CASSVDGRARTDTQYF.

This chain's CDR3 is CATSRGRLADSDNEQFF. The CDR3 DNA follows: TGTGCCACCAGCAGAGGGCGACTAGCAGACAGTGACAATGAGCAGTTCTTC. The rearrangement uses TRBV15 and TRBJ2-1; TRBD2 aligns across 7 bases. Looked up from germline, CDR1 is LNHNV and CDR2 is YYDKDF (reference sequence). After removal of 1 base from V and 5 bases from J, the junction contained 11 bases not matched to a gene. The CDR3 covers 17 residues.

The V gene is TRBV10-1, the J gene TRBJ2-2; 8 bases are shared with TRBD2. J gave up 5 bases and V 7 bases, and 12 bases lay outside the gene matches. The CDR3 has 16 amino acids. Per germline, CDR1 WNHNN and CDR2 SYGVQD (reference sequence). The CDR3 sequence is CASIAKRERRTGELFF. In DNA, the CDR3 is TGCGCCAGCATCGCGAAGCGGGAGAGGCGAACCGGGGAGCTGTTTTTT.

The rearrangement joins TRBV6-1 to TRBJ2-5; perhaps TRBD2 as D (6 bases). CDR3 size: 14 residues. Between the trimmed V and J ends, which lost 3 bases and 5 bases, there was a span of 13 bases. Germline V gene sequence: CDR1 MNHNS, CDR2 SASEGT. The CDR3 spells CASSEVGLSETQYF. In DNA form, the CDR3 reads TGTGCCAGCAGTGAGGTGGGACTTTCGGAGACCCAGTACTTC.

The chain uses TRBV9 and TRBJ2-1; D perhaps matches TRBD2 (6 bases). CDR1 and CDR2 from the germline V gene are SGDLS and YYNGEE. The CDR3 extends over 15 amino acids. Deletions cut 0 bases from V and 1 base from J, with 8 bases between. CDR3 nucleotide sequence: TGTGCCAGCAGCGTAGCGGGAGAGTCCTACAATGAGCAGTTCTTC. This sequence encodes CASSVAGESYNEQFF.

This clone has just one count. The chain combines TRBV5-1 with TRBJ1-1; D possibly corresponds to TRBD1 (6 bases). The CDR3 has 16 amino acids. Germline values: CDR1 SGHRS, CDR2 YFSETQ. Trimming left V 0 bases short and J 5 bases short, with 17 bases between. The CDR3 sequence: CASSLAGTQVGTEAFF. For the CDR3, the DNA is TGCGCCAGCAGCTTGGCCGGGACACAGGTGGGTACTGAAGCTTTCTTT.

The chain employs TRBV5-4 and TRBJ2-3; TRBD1 aligns across 12 bases. The CDR3 consists of 14 residues. V shed 4 bases and J 7 bases; nucleotides not matched to a gene: 4. Germline-derived CDR1 and CDR2 are SGHNT and YYREEE (reference sequence). The CDR3 region has the DNA TGTGCCAGCAGCCCGGGACAGGGGGCATATACGCAGTATTTT. Protein sequence: CASSPGQGAYTQYF.

About this clone itself: The junction does not match germline at one end; this may be a read error. The chain employs TRBV28 and TRBJ1-4; D perhaps matches TRBD1 (6 bases). CDR1 and CDR2 (germline): MDHEN, SYDVKM. The CDR3 is made up of 16 amino acids. CDR3 bases: TGTGCCAGCAGTTTAGGGTCCCGGACAGCCCTCGAGTCTCGGCTTTTT. This sequence encodes CASSLGSRTALESRLF.

This chain links TRBV15 with TRBJ2-1; 8 bases agree with TRBD2. Trimming at V came to 5 bases and at J to 8 bases, leaving 11 bases not matched to a gene. Germline V CDR1 and CDR2: LNHNV, YYDKDF (reference sequence). The CDR3 is 15 residues long. In DNA, the CDR3 is TGTGCCACCAGCCGCGGACTAGCTCCATGGGATGAGCAGTTCTTC. Its protein is CATSRGLAPWDEQFF.

The gene calls are TRBV27 and TRBJ2-7; 7 nucleotides align to TRBD1. Trimming at V came to 0 bases and at J to 1 base, leaving 3 bases not matched to a gene. Germline assignment: CDR1 MNHEY and CDR2 SMNVEV (reference sequence). The CDR3 covers 15 residues. The chain's CDR3 is CASSLSGDSSYEQYF. The CDR3 DNA reads TGTGCCAGCAGTTTATCGGGGGACAGTTCCTACGAGCAGTACTTC.

This clone has a handful of counts. The J gene is TRBJ2-4, the V gene TRBV4-2; 13 bases line up with TRBD2. The junction had 2 bases not matched to a gene; V was cut back by 0 bases and J by 12 bases. The CDR3 is 14 amino acids. Germline-derived CDR1 and CDR2 are LGHNA and YNFKEQ. CDR3 DNA: TGTGCCAGCAGCCAAGACCGACTAGCGGGAGGTCAGTACTTC. Protein sequence: CASSQDRLAGGQYF.

This clone was recorded only once. The rearrangement links TRBV6-6 to TRBJ2-7; D is unclear. Trimming took 5 bases from V and 6 from J, leaving 11 bases between them. Per germline, CDR1 MNHNY and CDR2 SVGAGI (reference sequence). This CDR3 has 12 amino acids. CDR3 DNA: TGTGCCAGCAGTGCCACCTCTAGCGAGCAGTACTTC. Residues: CASSATSSEQYF.